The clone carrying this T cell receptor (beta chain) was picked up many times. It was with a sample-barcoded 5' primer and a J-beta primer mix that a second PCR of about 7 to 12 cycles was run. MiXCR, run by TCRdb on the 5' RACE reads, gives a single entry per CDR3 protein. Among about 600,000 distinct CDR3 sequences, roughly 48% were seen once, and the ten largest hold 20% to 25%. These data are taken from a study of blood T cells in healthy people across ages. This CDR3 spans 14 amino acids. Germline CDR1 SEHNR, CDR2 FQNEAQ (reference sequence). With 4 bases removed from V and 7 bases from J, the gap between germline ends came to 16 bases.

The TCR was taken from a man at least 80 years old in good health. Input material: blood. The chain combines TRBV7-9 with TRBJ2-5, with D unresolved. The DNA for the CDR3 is TGTGCCAGCAGCTCGGACCATTCGGTCGGGACCCAGTACTTC. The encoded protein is CASSSDHSVGTQYF.